This TCR beta chain was identified during a study of blood T cell repertoires in COVID-19. The assay was immunoSEQ multiplex PCR, and TCRdb's table has in-frame clones only and misses some. The table records 15,000 to 20,000 clones, about 85% of them present only once. This TCR came from a human donor in a cohort sampled during active COVID-19. Sequencing used peripheral blood.

CDR3 DNA: TGTGCCAGCAGCCACCCGGGCTCCTACAATGAGCAGTTCTTC. It yields the protein CASSHPGSYNEQFF. The chain employs TRBV6-5 and TRBJ2-1; D is ambiguous. The CDR3 loop spans 14 amino acids. V lost 6 bases and J lost 0, with 9 bases in between. Germline-derived CDR1 and CDR2 are MNHEY and SVGAGI.